This T cell receptor (beta chain) was obtained from a study of T cell repertoires in cytomegalovirus infection. One entry per CDR3 protein results from TCRdb running MiXCR on the reads. The data hold 250,000 or so distinct CDR3 sequences, with about 12% observed a single time. Trimming took 4 bases from V and 4 from J, leaving 10 bases between them. Germline loops: CDR1 SNHLY, CDR2 FYNNEI. The CDR3 totals 14 residues. This clonotype was seen just once. The chain is built from TRBV2 and TRBJ2-2; possibly TRBD1 for D (6 bases). Sample: PBMCs. The sequence derives from a human donor in good health (CMV status not recorded). Some clones in this sample may be carry-over from other donors' samples. The chain's CDR3 is CASSADSSTGELFF. CDR3 bases: TGTGCCAGCAGTGCGGACAGCTCCACCGGGGAGCTGTTTTTT.